This entry is about one TCR beta chain. The V and J ends lost 5 bases and 3 bases, in that order; junction bases with no gene match: 4. The CDR3 length is 14 residues. Germline assignment: CDR1 SGHVS and CDR2 FQNEAQ. The data belong to a study of blood T cell repertoires in COVID-19. Profiled with immunoSEQ multiplex PCR; TCRdb holds only in-frame clones, not every one. The sample contains roughly 200,000 clones, around 85% of which appear only once. V and J are TRBV7-8 and TRBJ2-7; 10 bases are shared with TRBD1. Sequenced sample: PBMCs or T cells enriched from blood (not recorded which). This sequence was found in a man aged 35-49 years who had recovered from COVID-19. The DNA of the CDR3 is TGTGCCAGCAGCACTGGGACAGGGGTCTACGAGCAGTACTTC. Its protein is CASSTGTGVYEQYF. The full variable domain, rest sourced from reference TRBV7-8 and TRBJ2-7, is GAGVSQSPRYKVAKRGQDVALRCDPISGHVSLFWYQQALGQGPEFLTYFQNEAQLDKSGLPSDRFFAERPEGSVSTLKIQRTQQEDSAVYLCASSTGTGVYEQYFGPGTRLTVT.